Listed here are 28 T cell receptor beta chains from one sample, sequenced in a study of blood T cell repertoires in COVID-19 (dated by TCRdb to about 2020). Library preparation used the immunoSEQ multiplex PCR assay. TCRdb re-hosts the immuneACCESS table, in-frame sequences only. Its copies lack some clones; in the studies checked, an unresolved V gene accounts for under half of them, and the cause for the rest is not known. Within this sample are 250,000 to 400,000 clones, with roughly 88% of them counted one time only. In total, the top ten clones hold less than 3.5% of the sample. Specimen: peripheral blood. The receptors shown here come from a woman in her 30s with COVID-19, enrolled during active disease.

This CDR3 reads CASSVGPLMNTEAFF. In DNA form, the CDR3 reads TGTGCCAGCAGCGTAGGCCCACTCATGAACACTGAAGCTTTCTTT. The chain uses TRBV9 and TRBJ1-1; D ambiguous. The CDR3 has 15 residues. Germline CDR1 and CDR2: SGDLS and YYNGEE. Between the trimmed V and J ends, which lost 0 bases and 0 bases, there was a span of 9 bases.

The chain joins TRBV7-6 to TRBJ2-2, with 9 bases lining up with TRBD1. V was pared by 5 bases and J by 3 bases, with 4 bases of the junction left unmatched. This CDR3 region has 15 residues. Germline V gene sequence: CDR1 SGHVS, CDR2 FNYEAQ. CDR3 region: CASSPWTGDTGELFF. In nucleotides, the CDR3 is TGTGCCAGCAGCCCCTGGACAGGGGACACCGGGGAGCTGTTTTTT.

This clone was counted ten times or more. The CDR3 DNA is TGTGCCAGCACCTACAGGGGAATTGAAGCTTTCTTT. This encodes CASTYRGIEAFF. The chain employs TRBV7-9 and TRBJ1-1, with TRBD1 matching 7 bases. Per germline, CDR1 SEHNR and CDR2 FQNEAQ (reference sequence). Trimming cost V 7 bases and J 7 bases; bases outside gene matches: 6. The CDR3 sequence is 12 residues long. The variable domain in full, completed from reference TRBV7-9 and TRBJ1-1, reads DTGVSQNPRHKITKRGQNVTFRCDPISEHNRLYWYRQTLGQGPEFLTYFQNEAQLEKSRLLSDRFSAERPKGSFSTLEIQRTEQGDSAMYLCASTYRGIEAFFGQGTRLTVV.

This clone was found once. The CDR3 bases are TGCGCCAGCAGCTTGGCTGAGGACTATGGCTACACCTTC. Amino acids: CASSLAEDYGYTF. The chain links TRBV5-1 to TRBJ1-2; no clear D gene. This CDR3 region has 13 residues. Per germline, CDR1 SGHRS and CDR2 YFSETQ. Trimming shortened V by 0 bases and J by 3 bases, and 6 bases separated the two germline ends.

The chain uses TRBV3-1 (or the pseudogene TRBV3-2) and TRBJ2-7, with 7 bases aligning to TRBD2. Germline CDR1 is LGHDT and CDR2 is YNNKEL (reference sequence). The CDR3 is 14 residues long. The trim removed 3 bases at V and 2 bases at J, leaving 4 bases unmatched. This chain's CDR3 is CASSHSGATYEQYF. DNA for the CDR3: TGTGCCAGCAGCCACAGCGGGGCTACCTACGAGCAGTACTTC.

The V call is TRBV7-9, the J call TRBJ2-1; 7 bases map to TRBD2. Trimming removed 5 bases from V and 3 bases from J; junction bases left unmatched: 1. CDR1 and CDR2 (germline): SEHNR, FQNEAQ (reference sequence). This CDR3 has 13 residues. Written as DNA, the CDR3 is TGTGCCAGCAGCAGCGGGAACTACAATGAGCAGTTCTTC. Translated, it gives CASSSGNYNEQFF.

The V call is TRBV2, the J call TRBJ2-1, with D tentatively TRBD1 (5 bases). The germline V and J ends were trimmed by 6 bases and 5 bases, with 17 bases remaining between them. CDR1 and CDR2 from the germline V gene are SNHLY and FYNNEI. The CDR3 is 15 amino acids. The CDR3 spells CASRPGGARNNEQFF. CDR3 in DNA: TGTGCCAGCAGGCCGGGTGGGGCCAGGAACAATGAGCAGTTCTTC.

J is TRBJ1-1 and V is TRBV24-1; no clear D. CDR1 and CDR2 (germline): KGHDR, SFDVKD. With 3 bases removed from V and 4 bases from J, the gap between germline ends came to 11 bases. CDR3 length: 14 residues. CDR3 in amino acids: CATSDGRGPTEAFF. Here the CDR3 DNA reads TGTGCCACCAGTGATGGCCGGGGTCCCACTGAAGCTTTCTTT.

The rearrangement links TRBV3-1 (or the pseudogene TRBV3-2) to TRBJ2-1; D not resolved. From germline, CDR1 is LGHDT and CDR2 YNNKEL (reference sequence). CDR3 length: 14 amino acids. The germline V and J ends were trimmed by 0 bases and 5 bases, with 8 bases remaining between them. The CDR3 DNA reads TGTGCCAGCAGCCAAGATCCTAGACACAATGAGCAGTTCTTC. As protein: CASSQDPRHNEQFF.

This chain uses TRBV19 with TRBJ2-1; TRBD1 agrees at 10 bases. With V trimmed by 7 bases and J by 4 bases, 7 bases remained unmatched. This CDR3 comprises 15 residues. Germline CDR1 LNHDA, CDR2 SQIVND (reference sequence). DNA of the CDR3: TGTGCCAGTACGAAAGGACAGGGGGTTTACAATGAGCAGTTCTTC. Amino acids: CASTKGQGVYNEQFF.

The chain has TRBV11-2 and TRBJ1-1, with D uncertain. The V gene lost 0 bases and the J gene lost 0 bases, with 8 bases spanning the gap. This CDR3 comprises 15 residues. Per germline, CDR1 SGHAT and CDR2 FQNNGV. CDR3 bases: TGTGCCAGCAGCTTAGATCTGACTCTGAACACTGAAGCTTTCTTT. Its translation: CASSLDLTLNTEAFF.

This clone was detected once. The chain uses TRBV9 and TRBJ2-1, with 13 bases fitting TRBD2. J lost 8 bases, V lost 4 bases, and 6 bases had no gene match. Germline values: CDR1 SGDLS, CDR2 YYNGEE. The CDR3 length is 15 residues. The CDR3 loop reads CASSLLAGGADEQFF. The CDR3 DNA reads as TGTGCCAGCAGCTTACTAGCGGGAGGGGCCGATGAGCAGTTCTTC. The whole variable domain, remainder taken from reference TRBV9 and TRBJ2-1, is DSGVTQTPKHLITATGQRVTLRCSPRSGDLSVYWYQQSLDQGLQFLIQYYNGEERAKGNILERFSAQQFPDLHSELNLSSLELGDSALYFCASSLLAGGADEQFFGPGTRLTVL.

This chain connects TRBV4-1 to TRBJ1-5; 7 bases map to TRBD1. CDR3 length: 15 amino acids. In germline, CDR1 is MGHRA, CDR2 YSYEKL. The V segment lost 4 bases and the J segment 9 bases; nucleotides outside the gene matches: 12. DNA of the CDR3: TGCGCCAGCAGCCTAGAGGACAGGCGTGAGTCGCCCCAGCATTTT. Its translation: CASSLEDRRESPQHF.

Concerning this clone: Other DNA sequences in this sample translate to the same CDR3. This chain uses TRBV5-4 with TRBJ2-7, with 7 bases matching TRBD1. The V and J ends lost 0 bases and 2 bases, in that order; junction bases with no gene match: 5. The CDR3 loop spans 15 amino acids. In germline, CDR1 is SGHNT, CDR2 YYREEE (reference sequence). This CDR3 reads CASSLDRGQTYEQYF. As DNA, the CDR3 is TGTGCCAGCAGCTTGGACAGGGGTCAAACCTACGAGCAGTACTTC.

The gene calls are TRBV27 and TRBJ1-2, with a possible D match to TRBD1 (6 bases). Germline assignment: CDR1 MNHEY and CDR2 SMNVEV (reference sequence). Trimming shortened V by 0 bases and J by 5 bases, and 13 bases separated the two germline ends. The CDR3 runs to 15 residues. CDR3 in amino acids: CASSLSYRDVYGYTF. CDR3 in DNA: TGTGCCAGCAGTTTATCATACAGGGACGTTTATGGCTACACCTTC.

The chain recombines TRBV5-1 with TRBJ1-1, with 7 bases lining up with TRBD1. V gave up 3 bases and J gave up 5 bases; unmatched junction bases: 7. The germline gives CDR1 SGHRS, CDR2 YFSETQ. The CDR3 spans 14 residues. CDR3 DNA sequence: TGCGCCAGCAGCTATGACAGGGAGAGTACTGAAGCTTTCTTT. Protein product: CASSYDRESTEAFF.

V usage is TRBV3-1 (or the pseudogene TRBV3-2) and J usage is TRBJ1-2, with D unresolved. CDR3 size: 14 residues. Germline lookup yields CDR1 LGHDT and CDR2 YNNKEL (reference sequence). V lost 2 bases and J lost 1, with 8 bases in between. The CDR3 protein is CASSQSTFNYGYTF. CDR3 nucleotide sequence: TGTGCCAGCAGCCAAAGCACCTTTAACTATGGCTACACCTTC.

The chain uses TRBV3-1 (or the pseudogene TRBV3-2) and TRBJ1-2; D gene uncertain. This CDR3 comprises 12 residues. Trimming cost V 1 base and J 5 bases, with 5 bases left between them. From germline, CDR1 is LGHDT and CDR2 YNNKEL (reference sequence). CDR3 amino acids: CASSQVAYGYTF. The CDR3 DNA is TGTGCCAGCAGCCAAGTAGCTTATGGCTACACCTTC.

This sequence joins TRBV29-1 and TRBJ1-2; TRBD1 is a possible D gene (5 bases). The CDR3 is 16 amino acids. Germline lookup yields CDR1 SQVTM and CDR2 ANQGSEA. Trimming removed 0 bases from V and 2 bases from J, with 16 bases in between. CDR3 sequence (DNA): TGCAGCGTTGAAGATTATCGGGGGGTTAAGAACTATGGCTACACCTTC. Protein product: CSVEDYRGVKNYGYTF.

A single count supports this clone. The V gene is TRBV29-1, the J gene TRBJ2-6; possible D gene TRBD1, 6 bases. V was trimmed by 7 bases and J by 0 bases, leaving 13 bases between them. The CDR3 runs to 15 residues. In germline, CDR1 is SQVTM, CDR2 ANQGSEA. The CDR3 sequence is CSAATGTSGANVLTF. The CDR3, as DNA: TGCAGCGCTGCGACAGGAACCTCTGGGGCCAACGTCCTGACTTTC.

The genes are TRBV5-1 and TRBJ2-3; D is ambiguous. Germline V lookup: CDR1 SGHRS, CDR2 YFSETQ. The V gene lost 4 bases and the J gene lost 2 bases, with 8 bases spanning the gap. The length of the CDR3 is 13 residues. The CDR3 here is CASSQALTDTQYF. The DNA for the CDR3 is TGCGCCAGCAGCCAAGCTCTCACAGATACGCAGTATTTT.

The V and J genes are TRBV7-6 and TRBJ2-7, with D possibly TRBD2 on 6 matching bases. Trimming stripped 0 bases from V and 5 bases from J, with 14 bases between. This CDR3 contains 15 residues. From germline, CDR1 is SGHVS and CDR2 FNYEAQ. CDR3 DNA: TGTGCCAGCAGCTTAGCCTCGGTAGGCGGGAACGAGCAGTACTTC. Translation: CASSLASVGGNEQYF.

V gene TRBV10-1 combines with J gene TRBJ2-7; 9 positions agree with TRBD2. CDR1 WNHNN and CDR2 SYGVQD come from the germline V gene (reference sequence). The CDR3 is 14 amino acids. V gave up 7 bases and J gave up 1 base; unmatched junction bases: 5. DNA of the CDR3: TGCGCCAGCACGGCGGGAGGGGTTTCCTACGAGCAGTACTTC. Its protein product is CASTAGGVSYEQYF.

The chain has TRBV14 and TRBJ2-1, with D perhaps TRBD2 (6 bases). Germline values: CDR1 SGHDN, CDR2 FVKESK. This CDR3 has 13 residues. Trimming stripped 2 bases from V and 13 bases from J, with 15 bases between. CDR3 sequence: CASSQYSGPSQFF. DNA for the CDR3: TGTGCCAGCAGCCAATATAGCGGACCTAGTCAGTTCTTC. The full variable domain, completed using reference TRBV14 and TRBJ2-1, is EAGVTQFPSHSVIEKGQTVTLRCDPISGHDNLYWYRRVMGKEIKFLLHFVKESKQDESGMPNNRFLAERTGGTYSTLKVQPAELEDSGVYFCASSQYSGPSQFFGPGTRLTVL.

This clone has only one observation. This chain joins TRBV4-2 and TRBJ1-1; 8 bases line up with TRBD1. Germline values: CDR1 LGHNA, CDR2 YNFKEQ. This CDR3 comprises 16 residues. V lost 4 bases to trimming and J lost 1 base; unmatched junction nucleotides: 8. For the CDR3, the DNA is TGTGCCAGCAGCCTAGAATGGGGACAGGCGAACACTGAAGCTTTCTTT. Its protein is CASSLEWGQANTEAFF.

The J gene is TRBJ2-7, the V gene TRBV11-2, with a tentative D call TRBD1 (6 bases). Per germline, CDR1 SGHAT and CDR2 FQNNGV. V dropped 0 bases and J dropped 0 bases, with 12 bases sitting between them. CDR3 size: 16 residues. The CDR3 sequence: CASSLDRQDYSYEQYF. The CDR3, as DNA: TGTGCCAGCAGCTTAGATCGACAGGATTACTCCTACGAGCAGTACTTC.

This clone has just a few counts. The gene calls are TRBV27 and TRBJ2-2, with a weak D call TRBD2 (6 bases). Trimming pared 1 base from V and 7 bases from J, leaving 28 bases between. Germline V gene sequence: CDR1 MNHEY, CDR2 SMNVEV (reference sequence). CDR3 size: 20 residues. The CDR3 DNA follows: TGTGCCAGCAGTTTATTTGGTGGAGGGTACCAAAACTCCCCTGGCGGGGAGCTGTTTTTT. This translates into CASSLFGGGYQNSPGGELFF.

The rearrangement joins TRBV28 to TRBJ1-5, with D unclear. CDR1 is MDHEN and CDR2 is SYDVKM in the germline V gene. The CDR3 runs to 13 residues. With 3 bases removed from V and 1 base from J, the gap between germline ends came to 4 bases. The CDR3 here is CASSFISNQPQHF. The DNA for the CDR3 is TGTGCCAGCAGTTTTATCAGCAATCAGCCCCAGCATTTT.